A selection of T cell receptor beta chains follows, all from one sample in a study of blood T cells in healthy people across ages. TCRdb called the 5' RACE reads again in MiXCR, with one record for every CDR3 protein. The sample has some 940,000 distinct CDR3 sequences; roughly 28% are singletons. This same sample was also taken into another study, of T cells of mothers and their children.

Input material: blood. All receptors derive from a woman aged 40 to 55 in good health. Both conserved end residues are part of each CDR3. Each record gives: CDR3 protein, CDR3 DNA, D gene, J gene, clone size, V gene. The D gene is left open where the match is weak. Clone size, where shown, is once, few, many, or a class for clones that have expanded.

CDR3: CASNLYGNSYNSPLHF; DNA: TGTGCCAGCAATTTATACGGGAACTCCTATAATTCACCCCTCCACTTT; D: -; J: TRBJ1-6; size: many; V: TRBV28
CDR3: CSVLQGRVTEAFF; DNA: TGCAGCGTACTACAGGGAAGGGTCACTGAAGCTTTCTTT; D: -; J: TRBJ1-1; size: few; V: TRBV29-1
CDR3: CASSLAVGPPETQYF; DNA: TGCGCCAGCAGCTTGGCCGTGGGCCCGCCAGAGACCCAGTACTTC; D: -; J: TRBJ2-5; size: -; V: TRBV5-1
CDR3: CASSSEALVPQYF; DNA: TGCGCCAGCAGCTCGGAGGCCCTAGTTCCCCAGTACTTC; D: -; J: TRBJ2-7; size: -; V: TRBV5-1
CDR3: CASSPTELTNYGYTF; DNA: TGTGCCAGCAGTCCGACAGAACTCACTAACTATGGCTACACCTTC; D: -; J: TRBJ1-2; size: many; V: TRBV7-2
CDR3: CSSFISEGSNYGHTF; DNA: TGCAGTTCATTCATCAGCGAGGGGTCTAACTATGGCCACACCTTC; D: -; J: TRBJ1-2; size: few; V: TRBV20-1
CDR3: CASSFDGVANTEAFF; DNA: TGTGCCAGCAGTTTTGATGGCGTGGCTAACACTGAAGCTTTCTTT; D: -; J: TRBJ1-1; size: -; V: TRBV28
CDR3: CASSPWGQGYTIYF; DNA: TGTGCCAGCAGTCCCTGGGGACAGGGATACACCATATATTTT; D: TRBD1; J: TRBJ1-3; size: -; V: TRBV28
CDR3: CASSLTGEAFF; DNA: TGTGCCAGCAGTCTCACAGGGGAAGCTTTCTTT; D: -; J: TRBJ1-1; size: many; V: TRBV12-3/TRBV12-4
CDR3: CASSVNRGKLFF; DNA: TGTGCCAGCAGTGTTAATCGGGGAAAACTGTTTTTT; D: -; J: TRBJ1-4; size: few; V: TRBV28
CDR3: CGVRLAGGWPRNAQYF; DNA: TGCGGAGTGAGACTAGCGGGGGGTTGGCCGAGGAATGCGCAGTATTTT; D: TRBD2; J: TRBJ2-3; size: few; V: TRBV20-1
CDR3: CASSSARGNEQYF; DNA: TGTGCCAGCAGCTCTGCCAGGGGAAATGAGCAGTACTTC; D: -; J: TRBJ2-5; size: -; V: TRBV7-9
CDR3: CASSTDGGTNSPLHF; DNA: TGTGCCAGTAGTACGGACGGTGGGACTAATTCACCCCTCCACTTT; D: -; J: TRBJ1-6; size: -; V: TRBV19
CDR3: CASAKTRGYEQYF; DNA: TGTGCCAGCGCTAAGACCCGGGGCTACGAGCAGTACTTC; D: -; J: TRBJ2-7; size: many; V: TRBV13
CDR3: CASSQGRTGGTDTQYF; DNA: TGTGCCAGCAGCCAAGGAAGGACAGGGGGCACAGATACGCAGTATTTT; D: TRBD1; J: TRBJ2-3; size: few; V: TRBV3-1
CDR3: CASSLVSAGAYNEQFF; DNA: TGTGCCAGCAGCCTCGTTTCAGCGGGGGCTTATAATGAGCAGTTCTTC; D: TRBD2; J: TRBJ2-1; size: few; V: TRBV7-2
CDR3: CASGIRTENTEAFF; DNA: TGTGCCAGCGGCATACGGACTGAGAACACTGAAGCTTTCTTT; D: -; J: TRBJ1-1; size: -; V: TRBV3-1
CDR3: CAWTHFNQGANTGELFF; DNA: TGTGCCTGGACTCATTTTAACCAGGGGGCCAACACCGGGGAGCTGTTTTTT; D: TRBD1; J: TRBJ2-2; size: -; V: TRBV30
CDR3: CASGLFISATSTDTQYF; DNA: TGTGCTAGTGGTTTGTTCATTAGCGCAACTAGCACAGATACGCAGTATTTT; D: -; J: TRBJ2-3; size: -; V: TRBV12-5
CDR3: CASSHAQGAGDYGYTF; DNA: TGCGCCAGCAGCCACGCACAGGGGGCTGGTGACTATGGCTACACCTTC; D: TRBD1; J: TRBJ1-2; size: -; V: TRBV4-3
CDR3: CSASRPRGGYTF; DNA: TGCAGTGCTAGTCGGCCCCGGGGTGGCTACACCTTC; D: -; J: TRBJ1-2; size: few; V: TRBV20-1
CDR3: CSAPTRGEAFF; DNA: TGCAGTGCCCCCACACGGGGGGAAGCTTTCTTT; D: -; J: TRBJ1-1; size: -; V: TRBV20-1
CDR3: CASSLVGLNYGYTF; DNA: TGTGCCAGCAGCTTAGTCGGCCTTAACTATGGCTACACCTTC; D: -; J: TRBJ1-2; size: few; V: TRBV7-9
CDR3: CASSVDRGQTQYF; DNA: TGTGCCAGCAGCGTCGACAGGGGGCAGACCCAGTACTTC; D: TRBD1; J: TRBJ2-5; size: many; V: TRBV9
CDR3: CASSLERIVVPQHF; DNA: TGTGCCAGCAGCTTAGAGAGGATCGTTGTGCCCCAGCATTTT; D: -; J: TRBJ1-5; size: few; V: TRBV7-8
CDR3: CASSPTTIRKETQYF; DNA: TGTGCCAGCAGTCCTACGACAATAAGGAAAGAGACCCAGTACTTC; D: -; J: TRBJ2-5; size: few; V: TRBV6-5
CDR3: CASSLGLRQETQYF; DNA: TGTGCCAGCAGCTTAGGTCTCAGACAAGAGACCCAGTACTTC; D: -; J: TRBJ2-5; size: -; V: TRBV11-2
CDR3: CASSPSPRDSHYEQYF; DNA: TGCGCCAGCAGCCCTAGCCCCCGGGACAGCCACTACGAGCAGTACTTC; D: TRBD1; J: TRBJ2-7; size: many; V: TRBV5-1
CDR3: CASTLRGGSTYNEQFF; DNA: TGTGCCAGCACCCTCCGGGGGGGGTCCACCTACAATGAGCAGTTCTTC; D: TRBD2; J: TRBJ2-1; size: many; V: TRBV12-3/TRBV12-4
CDR3: CASRTDRVAVQETQYF; DNA: TGTGCCAGCAGAACGGACAGGGTGGCCGTCCAAGAGACCCAGTACTTC; D: TRBD1; J: TRBJ2-5; size: many; V: TRBV6-2/TRBV6-3
CDR3: CASSDPGLTGDEQYF; DNA: TGTGCCAGCAGTGACCCGGGGTTGACAGGGGACGAGCAGTACTTC; D: TRBD1; J: TRBJ2-7; size: -; V: TRBV6-1
CDR3: CASSGRPNPTGETQYF; DNA: TGTGCCAGCAGCGGTCGACCCAACCCCACGGGAGAGACCCAGTACTTC; D: -; J: TRBJ2-5; size: -; V: TRBV28
CDR3: CASSLGGKTNEKLFF; DNA: TGTGCCAGCAGTTTGGGTGGGAAAACTAATGAAAAACTGTTTTTT; D: -; J: TRBJ1-4; size: -; V: TRBV12-3/TRBV12-4
CDR3: CASSTGPSRNVLTF; DNA: TGTGCCAGCAGTACGGGGCCTTCCCGGAACGTCCTGACTTTC; D: -; J: TRBJ2-6; size: -; V: TRBV28
CDR3: CASGTQGAYGQYF; DNA: TGTGCCAGCGGAACCCAGGGGGCCTACGGGCAGTACTTC; D: TRBD1; J: TRBJ2-5; size: -; V: TRBV7-2
CDR3: CSAFGTSGPPEQYF; DNA: TGCAGTGCTTTCGGGACTAGCGGGCCCCCCGAGCAGTACTTC; D: TRBD2; J: TRBJ2-7; size: few; V: TRBV20-1
CDR3: CASSFDRPGAYGYTF; DNA: TGCGCCAGCAGCTTCGACAGGCCCGGTGCCTATGGCTACACCTTC; D: -; J: TRBJ1-2; size: -; V: TRBV5-1
CDR3: CASSSTRNGEQFF; DNA: TGTGCCAGCAGTTCTACAAGGAACGGTGAGCAGTTCTTC; D: -; J: TRBJ2-1; size: few; V: TRBV27
CDR3: CSAPSGTSGDTQYF; DNA: TGCAGTGCCCCTTCCGGGACTAGCGGAGATACGCAGTATTTT; D: TRBD2; J: TRBJ2-3; size: -; V: TRBV20-1
CDR3: CAIRGTGPSVSYEQYF; DNA: TGTGCCATCAGGGGGACCGGGCCGAGCGTCTCCTACGAGCAGTACTTC; D: -; J: TRBJ2-7; size: many; V: TRBV10-3
CDR3: CSANSGGQGLGQYF; DNA: TGCAGTGCTAATAGCGGGGGCCAGGGTTTGGGGCAGTACTTC; D: TRBD2; J: TRBJ2-5; size: -; V: TRBV20-1
CDR3: CASSTRQTPETQYF; DNA: TGTGCCAGCAGCACCCGACAGACCCCAGAGACCCAGTACTTC; D: -; J: TRBJ2-5; size: -; V: TRBV7-9
CDR3: CASTDRNEKLFF; DNA: TGTGCCAGTACGGACAGGAATGAAAAACTGTTTTTT; D: TRBD1; J: TRBJ1-4; size: -; V: TRBV19
CDR3: CASSLNSGTAEKLFF; DNA: TGTGCCAGCAGCTTAAATAGCGGGACAGCTGAAAAACTGTTTTTT; D: TRBD1; J: TRBJ1-4; size: -; V: TRBV7-9
CDR3: CASSLGPPGTGASYEQYF; DNA: TGTGCCAGCAGCTTAGGTCCCCCCGGGACAGGGGCTTCCTACGAGCAGTACTTC; D: TRBD1; J: TRBJ2-7; size: many; V: TRBV7-9
CDR3: CASNLLGRDEQFF; DNA: TGTGCCAGCAACTTATTAGGGAGGGATGAGCAGTTCTTC; D: TRBD2; J: TRBJ2-1; size: many; V: TRBV7-9
CDR3: CASSKGGGSTDTQYF; DNA: TGCGCCAGCAGCAAGGGCGGCGGATCCACAGATACGCAGTATTTT; D: -; J: TRBJ2-3; size: -; V: TRBV5-1